This is a list of T cell receptor beta chains from one sample in a study of T cell changes during pregnancy in multiple sclerosis. TCRdb's table, derived via immunoSEQ multiplex PCR, lists solely in-frame clones and lacks some. The repertoire holds 55,000 to 85,000 clones, with 80% to 95% as singletons. The sample here was peripheral blood, taken in the second trimester of pregnancy. Receptors originate from a female donor with multiple sclerosis, enrolled in a pregnancy study. The CDR3 runs from the conserved cysteine through the conserved F or W. Fields, in order: D gene, CDR3 length, J gene, clone size, V gene, CDR3 DNA, CDR3 protein. A D gene is named only where the DNA matches it firmly. The size field is filled for only some rows; it gives once, few, many or a size class.

>NA|15|TRBJ1-5|NA|TRBV27
TGTGCCAGCAGTTTTCAGGGTCTAATGGGTCAGCCCCAGCATTTT
CASSFQGLMGQPQHF
>NA|16|TRBJ1-5|NA|TRBV15
TGTGCCACCAGCAGAGTCATGGGAGGCGGCAATCAGCCCCAGCATTTT
CATSRVMGGGNQPQHF
>NA|18|TRBJ1-6|NA|TRBV19
TGTGCCAGCAGTCCTACCTTCGAAGGGAGCTCCTATAATTCACCCCTCCACTTT
CASSPTFEGSSYNSPLHF
>TRBD1|16|TRBJ1-1|NA|TRBV5-1
TGCGCCAGCAGCCGCGGGACAGGCAAATTGAACACTGAAGCTTTCTTT
CASSRGTGKLNTEAFF
>TRBD2|17|TRBJ2-5|NA|TRBV7-9
TGTGCCAGCAGCCCCGGGACTAGCGGGGGGGCCGAAGAGACCCAGTACTTC
CASSPGTSGGAEETQYF
>TRBD1|14|TRBJ1-6|NA|TRBV2
TGTGCCAGCATCGCGCAGGGGGCCCTTTTGACCCTCCACTTT
CASIAQGALLTLHF
>TRBD1|14|TRBJ2-7|NA|TRBV29-1
TGCAGCGTTTCGGGACAGTCGAGCTCCTACGAGCAGTACTTC
CSVSGQSSSYEQYF
>NA|15|TRBJ1-5|NA|TRBV11-2
TGTGCCAGCAGCTTAGACGGGCAGGGCGGTCAGCCCCAGCATTTT
CASSLDGQGGQPQHF
>NA|14|TRBJ2-1|NA|TRBV7-9
TGTGCCAGCAGCCCCTCCGGGAAAGACAATGAGCAGTTCTTC
CASSPSGKDNEQFF
>TRBD1|15|TRBJ1-1|NA|TRBV5-4
TGTGCCAGCAACAGGGACAGCCGTATGAACACTGAAGCTTTCTTT
CASNRDSRMNTEAFF
>TRBD1|15|TRBJ2-1|once|TRBV5-6
TGTGCCAGCAGCTTGACGGCAGGGGGCGGGAATGAGCAGTTCTTC
CASSLTAGGGNEQFF
>TRBD1|13|TRBJ2-7|NA|TRBV29-1
TGCAGCGTTACCCGACAGGGTCCCTACGAGCAGTACTTC
CSVTRQGPYEQYF
>TRBD2|17|TRBJ2-1|NA|TRBV7-3
TGTGCCAGCAGCTTATTGGGACTAGCGGGGGGGCTCAATGAGCAGTTCTTC
CASSLLGLAGGLNEQFF
>TRBD2|19|TRBJ2-1|NA|TRBV5-1
TGCGCCAGCAGCTACCCCGGACTAGCGGGAGGGGCCCCCTACAATGAGCAGTTCTTC
CASSYPGLAGGAPYNEQFF
>NA|17|TRBJ2-5|NA|TRBV7-6
TGTGCCAGCAGCCCCGGGGGTAGCGGAACGACCCAAGAGACCCAGTACTTC
CASSPGGSGTTQETQYF
>NA|18|TRBJ2-1|NA|TRBV5-1
TGCGCCAGCAGCTTATTAGGTCCCAGGAGCCGGGGGGCCAATGAGCAGTTCTTC
CASSLLGPRSRGANEQFF